The clone carrying this T cell receptor beta chain is deemed medium-sized by its frequency. TCRdb re-called the 5' RACE reads and catalogs CDR3 proteins one per entry, DNA excluded. This table lists 7,000 to 8,500 distinct CDR3 sequences. CDR1 and CDR2 (germline): SGHTA, FQGNSA. The CDR3 runs to 16 residues. The record originates from a study of T cells expressing NK-cell markers. The sequenced sample was blood T cells: a sorted CD56 or NKG2C T cell subset, CD4+ or CD8+ T cells, or bulk PBMC T cells (not recorded which). The clonotype comes from a man aged 18-75 years in good health. The rearrangement uses TRBV7-2 and TRBJ2-6; TCRdb's D call of TRBD1 is untestable without DNA. Here the CDR3 reads CASSLDRTSGANVLTF. Using reference TRBV7-2 and TRBJ2-6 for the parts outside the CDR3, the full variable domain is GAGVSQSPSNKVTEKGKDVELRCDPISGHTALYWYRQSLGQGLEFLIYFQGNSAPDKSGLPSDRFSAERTGGSVSTLTIQRTQQEDSAVYLCASSLDRTSGANVLTFGAGSRLTVL.